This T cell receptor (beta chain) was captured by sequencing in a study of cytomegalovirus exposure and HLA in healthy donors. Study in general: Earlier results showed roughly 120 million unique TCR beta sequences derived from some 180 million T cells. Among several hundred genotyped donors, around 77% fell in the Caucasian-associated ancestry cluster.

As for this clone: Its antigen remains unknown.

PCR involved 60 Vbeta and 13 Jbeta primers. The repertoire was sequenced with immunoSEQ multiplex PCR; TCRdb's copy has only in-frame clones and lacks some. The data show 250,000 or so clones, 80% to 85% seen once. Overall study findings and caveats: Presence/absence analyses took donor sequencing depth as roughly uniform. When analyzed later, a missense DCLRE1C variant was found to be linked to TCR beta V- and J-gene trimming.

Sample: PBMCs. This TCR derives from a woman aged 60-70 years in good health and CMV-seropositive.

The CDR3 loop reads CASSALGTSVGQYF. DNA of the CDR3: TGTGCCAGCAGTGCGCTCGGGACTAGCGTTGGGCAGTACTTC. The chain joins TRBV25-1 to TRBJ2-7; TRBD2 matches at 10 bases. CDR3 size: 14 residues. The germline gives CDR1 MGHDK, CDR2 SYGVNS. The V and J ends lost 4 bases and 9 bases, in that order; junction bases with no gene match: 9.